Listed below are T cell receptor beta chains from one sample, sequenced in a study of T cell clones after liver transplantation. Produced via immunoSEQ multiplex PCR; TCRdb's table is partial and in-frame only. Here the sample spans fewer than 110,000 clones, around 84% being singletons. The source was CD4+ T cells from blood, collected around 49 months after liver transplant. The receptors stem from a human patient who received a liver transplant. Some T cells may be the graft donor's. Both conserved end residues are part of each CDR3. Fields, in order: CDR3 DNA, CDR3 protein, D gene, J gene, clone size, V gene, CDR3 length. A D gene is named only where the DNA matches it firmly. Rows may omit the clone size; those that give it use once, few, many or a size class.

TGCAGCGCCTATGGACAAGGATCTGGAAACACCATATATTTT,CSAYGQGSGNTIYF,NA,TRBJ1-3,NA,TRBV29-1,14
TGTGCCAGTAGCCCTCGGACAGGAAATAATTCACCCCTCCACTTT,CASSPRTGNNSPLHF,TRBD1,TRBJ1-6,NA,TRBV19,15
TGTGCCAGCTCAACCGACGGGACAGGGGGCTTCTACAATGAGCAGTTCTTC,CASSTDGTGGFYNEQFF,TRBD1,TRBJ2-1,NA,TRBV27,17
TGTGCCAGCAGTTACGATGTCGGGGTCCCCCACGAGCAGTACTTC,CASSYDVGVPHEQYF,NA,TRBJ2-7,NA,TRBV6-6,15
TGTGCCAGCAGCCTAGATGATAGGGGGAACACTGAAGCTTTCTTT,CASSLDDRGNTEAFF,NA,TRBJ1-1,NA,TRBV11-3,15
TGTGCCAGCAGTGATTGGGCAGGACCCCAGGATACGCAGTATTTT,CASSDWAGPQDTQYF,NA,TRBJ2-3,NA,TRBV6-1,15
TGTGCCAGCAGCCTAGGGACAGCAAACACCGGGGAGCTGTTTTTT,CASSLGTANTGELFF,TRBD1,TRBJ2-2,NA,TRBV7-7,15
TGTGCCAGCAGTGAAGGGTGGGGCACTGAAGCTTTCTTT,CASSEGWGTEAFF,NA,TRBJ1-1,once,TRBV6-1,13
TGTGCCAGTAAGGCAGGGGGCTCGGGGAACACTGAAGCTTTCTTT,CASKAGGSGNTEAFF,TRBD1,TRBJ1-1,NA,TRBV19,15
TGCGCCAGCAGCTTGGATGGCAGGGGGAACACTGAAGCTTTCTTT,CASSLDGRGNTEAFF,NA,TRBJ1-1,NA,TRBV5-1,15
TGTGCCAGCAGTCCAGGGCTTGCGAGACCTACCGGCTACACCTTC,CASSPGLARPTGYTF,NA,TRBJ1-2,NA,TRBV6-6,15
TGTGCCAGCAGCCCCCGGACTACCACCGGGGAGCTGTTTTTT,CASSPRTTTGELFF,NA,TRBJ2-2,NA,TRBV11-2,14
TGTGCCAGTAGTTCCCCCTACAATGAGCAGTTCTTC,CASSSPYNEQFF,NA,TRBJ2-1,NA,TRBV11-2,12
TGCGCCAGCAGCGGTCACAGGGGGCGGGATGAGCAGTTCTTC,CASSGHRGRDEQFF,TRBD1,TRBJ2-1,NA,TRBV5-1,14
TGTGCCAGCCGGGGACAGGGGAACTACAATGAGCAGTTCTTC,CASRGQGNYNEQFF,TRBD1,TRBJ2-1,once,TRBV25-1,14
TGTGCCAGCAGCTTGCAGGCTGTGGGTGACTACGAGCAGTACTTC,CASSLQAVGDYEQYF,NA,TRBJ2-7,NA,TRBV7-8,15
TGTGCCAGCTATTCGACAGGACGGGGCGTCGGCTATGGCTACACCTTC,CASYSTGRGVGYGYTF,NA,TRBJ1-2,few,TRBV28,16
TGTGCCAGCAGCTTGTTGCTAGCGGGAGTCGATTACGAGCAGTACTTC,CASSLLLAGVDYEQYF,TRBD2,TRBJ2-7,NA,TRBV5-6,16
TGTGCCAGCAGCCCGGGGACTAGCGGGGGGGCTTACGAGCAGTACTTC,CASSPGTSGGAYEQYF,TRBD2,TRBJ2-7,NA,TRBV7-2,16
TGCGCCAGCAGCCAAGATTCGGCAGGGGGCCGGAGTGGCTACACCTTC,CASSQDSAGGRSGYTF,TRBD1,TRBJ1-2,NA,TRBV4-1,16
TGTGCCAGCACCCTAACCAACGTTCGGGGGGAGGGCTACACCTTC,CASTLTNVRGEGYTF,NA,TRBJ1-2,NA,TRBV28,15
TGTGCCAGCAGCACGACAGGGCCGGACTACGAGCAGTACTTC,CASSTTGPDYEQYF,TRBD1,TRBJ2-7,NA,TRBV11-2,14
TGTGCCAGCAGCCACCGGTTTGGGGACAGGCGAGCCGGGGAGCTGTTTTTT,CASSHRFGDRRAGELFF,TRBD1,TRBJ2-2,NA,TRBV7-9,17
TGCGCCAGCAACCCTTCCGGGACAGGGGGAAATGAGCAGTTCTTC,CASNPSGTGGNEQFF,TRBD1,TRBJ2-1,NA,TRBV5-1,15
TGTGCCAGCCGTCGGGGGGAAGAAAAACTGTTTTTT,CASRRGEEKLFF,NA,TRBJ1-4,few,TRBV6-5,12
TGTGCCAGCACTCCCGGAGGGGATCACTATGGCTACACCTTC,CASTPGGDHYGYTF,NA,TRBJ1-2,NA,TRBV9,14
TGCGCCAGCAGCTTGTTCCCCCGTTGCAACTACGAGCAGTACTTC,CASSLFPRCNYEQYF,NA,TRBJ2-7,NA,TRBV5-1,15
TGTGCCAGCAGTCGGACAGCGAGATACGAGCAGTACTTC,CASSRTARYEQYF,NA,TRBJ2-7,NA,TRBV6-5,13
TGTGCCTGGAGTCCGCTGGCGGGAGGCGAGCAGTACTTC,CAWSPLAGGEQYF,TRBD2,TRBJ2-7,once,TRBV30,13
TGTGCCAGCAGCTCGGGGCAGGGTACGCAGTATTTT,CASSSGQGTQYF,NA,TRBJ2-3,few,TRBV7-9,12
TGTGCCAGCGGGAGCAGGACTAGCGGGAGCGAGCAGTACTTC,CASGSRTSGSEQYF,TRBD2,TRBJ2-7,NA,TRBV6-1,14
TGTGCCAGCAGAGGGACAGGGGGCATTAGTGAAGCTTTCTTT,CASRGTGGISEAFF,TRBD1,TRBJ1-1,NA,TRBV7-2,14
TGCGCCAGCAGCCTTCTAACGACAGGGCCGAACACCGGGGAGCTGTTTTTT,CASSLLTTGPNTGELFF,TRBD1,TRBJ2-2,NA,TRBV5-1,17
TGCGCCAGCGGAACGACAGGGGAGGGCAATGAGCAGTTCTTC,CASGTTGEGNEQFF,NA,TRBJ2-1,NA,TRBV5-1,14
TGTGCCTGGAGTCGAGGGCAGACGAACACTGAAGCTTTCTTT,CAWSRGQTNTEAFF,NA,TRBJ1-1,NA,TRBV30,14
TGTGCCAGCAGCGACAGATTCAATTCACCCCTCCACTTT,CASSDRFNSPLHF,NA,TRBJ1-6,NA,TRBV6-5,13
TGTGCCAGCTCAAAACAGGACAGGCAAGGAGGCTACACCTTC,CASSKQDRQGGYTF,TRBD1,TRBJ1-2,NA,TRBV18,14
TGTGCCAGCTCCCCTACTATTACAGGGAGTCGGGCCTACGAGCAGTACTTC,CASSPTITGSRAYEQYF,NA,TRBJ2-7,NA,TRBV18,17
TGCGCCAGCAGTGGCCATAGCGGGAGGACGAACACCGGGGAGCTGTTTTTT,CASSGHSGRTNTGELFF,TRBD2,TRBJ2-2,NA,TRBV10-2,17
TGTGCCAGTAGTGTCCTTCAGGCAGGCACTAATGAAAAACTGTTTTTT,CASSVLQAGTNEKLFF,NA,TRBJ1-4,once,TRBV19,16
TGTGCCAGCAGCCCGACAGTTAATTCACCCCTCCACTTT,CASSPTVNSPLHF,NA,TRBJ1-6,NA,TRBV7-2,13
TGCGCCAGCACCCCCGGGGGTAGCGGGATTCACGAGCAGTACTTC,CASTPGGSGIHEQYF,TRBD2,TRBJ2-7,NA,TRBV5-1,15
TGTGCCAGCAGCTTATATACTAGCTCGCATGAGCAGTTCTTC,CASSLYTSSHEQFF,NA,TRBJ2-1,NA,TRBV7-7,14
TGTGCCAGCAGTTACGGGGGACAGGCATTTAACGAGCAGTACTTC,CASSYGGQAFNEQYF,TRBD1,TRBJ2-7,NA,TRBV6-5,15
TGTGCCAGCAGCCAGCGGTGGTTGGGGCGGGCGTACCAAGAGACCCAGTACTTC,CASSQRWLGRAYQETQYF,NA,TRBJ2-5,NA,TRBV7-9,18
TGCAGCGTTAATCCGGGACAGGGGCATAACTATGGCTACACCTTC,CSVNPGQGHNYGYTF,TRBD1,TRBJ1-2,NA,TRBV29-1,15
TGTGCCAGTAGTATAAGCAGCGGGATCTACAATGAGCAGTTCTTC,CASSISSGIYNEQFF,TRBD2,TRBJ2-1,once,TRBV19,15
TGTGCCAGCAGCTTAGATTCAGGGTATGGTACTGAAGCTTTCTTT,CASSLDSGYGTEAFF,NA,TRBJ1-1,few,TRBV7-2,15
TGTGCCAGCAGTGAAGTTATTTATAATTCACCCCTCCACTTT,CASSEVIYNSPLHF,NA,TRBJ1-6,NA,TRBV6-1,14
TGCGCCAGCAGCCAAGATCAAGGTAGTAGCGGGGGGGCAAATGAGCAGTTCTTC,CASSQDQGSSGGANEQFF,TRBD2,TRBJ2-1,NA,TRBV4-3,18
TGCAGTGGGGACAGGGTCTACGAGCAGTACTTC,CSGDRVYEQYF,TRBD1,TRBJ2-7,once,TRBV20-1,11
TGTGCCACCCGGACTAGCGGGACGGGGGAGCAGTTCTTC,CATRTSGTGEQFF,TRBD2,TRBJ2-1,NA,TRBV6-1,13
TGCGCCAGCAGCCCTACACGGGCAGATACGCAGTATTTT,CASSPTRADTQYF,NA,TRBJ2-3,NA,TRBV5-1,13
TGCGCCAGCACCCGAGATGGGAAGGGCAATCAGCCCCAGCATTTT,CASTRDGKGNQPQHF,NA,TRBJ1-5,NA,TRBV5-1,15
TGTGCCAGCAGTGACCTGCCTCTACTCAACGAGCAGTACTTC,CASSDLPLLNEQYF,NA,TRBJ2-7,NA,TRBV27,14
TGTGCCAGCAGTGCAGCCGGGACGGGATCACCCCTCCACTTT,CASSAAGTGSPLHF,NA,TRBJ1-6,NA,TRBV28,14
TGTGCCAGCAGGACAAACACCTACGAGCAGTACTTC,CASRTNTYEQYF,NA,TRBJ2-7,NA,TRBV28,12
TGTGCCAGCAGCTTAGATATACTTAGCGGGAGGGGGCAGTTCTTC,CASSLDILSGRGQFF,TRBD2,TRBJ2-1,NA,TRBV28,15